These 24 T cell receptor beta chains share one sample of origin, sequenced in a study of T-cell reconstitution after alpha-beta-depleted transplantation in children. Preparation of the TCRbeta library was carried out with unique molecular identifiers. Each CDR3 protein gets one entry after TCRdb re-called the PCR reads with MiXCR. The sample records around 200,000 distinct CDR3 sequences, about 9.5% being singletons. The sample consisted of PBMCs from the stem cell graft donor, taken from the stem cell graft. The receptors stem from a human donor who donated a stem cell graft to a child with acute lymphoblastic leukemia.

This clonotype has a count of ten or more. The chain combines TRBV7-7 with TRBJ1-4; D gene ambiguous. Germline V lookup: CDR1 SSHAT, CDR2 FNYEAQ (reference sequence). V was pared by 1 base and J by 7 bases, with 16 bases between. The length of the CDR3 is 16 residues. This CDR3 reads CASSLGDPRTGEKLFF. The CDR3 DNA reads TGTGCCAGCAGCTTAGGCGACCCTCGGACGGGTGAAAAACTGTTTTTT.

This clonotype was seen many times. The J gene is TRBJ1-2, the V gene TRBV12-3 or TRBV12-4; TRBD1 matches 7 bases. The CDR3 sequence is 13 residues long. J gave up 3 bases and V 6 bases, and 4 bases lay outside the gene matches. The CDR3 DNA sequence: TGTGCCAGCAGCCCAGGACAGGACTATGGCTACACCTTC. Encoded protein: CASSPGQDYGYTF.

This clonotype has only a few counts. The J gene is TRBJ2-7, the V gene TRBV18; D is possibly TRBD1 (6 bases). The V end was cut by 4 bases, the J end by 0 bases, with 13 bases between. CDR1 and CDR2 (germline): KGHSH, LQKENI. The length of the CDR3 is 15 residues. For the CDR3, the DNA is TGTGCCAGCTCACTTACAACAGGGAACTCCTACGAGCAGTACTTC. Its protein is CASSLTTGNSYEQYF.

V gene TRBV24-1 combines with J gene TRBJ2-1; D gene ambiguous. Germline V gene data show CDR1 as KGHDR and CDR2 as SFDVKD. V lost 2 bases and J 5 bases, leaving 12 bases between the germline ends. The CDR3 length is 15 residues. DNA for the CDR3: TGTGCCACCAGTGATTCTCCGGACGGAGACAATGAGCAGTTCTTC. Protein product: CATSDSPDGDNEQFF.

Only a few counts were recorded for this clonotype. The V call is TRBV5-1, the J call TRBJ1-6; tentative D call: TRBD1 (6 bases). This CDR3 has 15 residues. V was trimmed by 2 bases and J by 6 bases, leaving 12 bases between them. Germline CDR1 SGHRS, CDR2 YFSETQ. CDR3 sequence (DNA): TGCGCCAGCAGCTTAAACAGGGCAGTTAATTCACCCCTCCACTTT. It translates to CASSLNRAVNSPLHF.

This clonotype was seen only a few times. The CDR3 sequence: CSVPDRGSGGYTF. CDR3 nucleotide sequence: TGCAGCGTACCAGACAGGGGTAGCGGTGGCTACACCTTC. The chain carries TRBV29-1 and TRBJ1-2; 8 bases are a match to TRBD1. The germline V gene has CDR1 SQVTM and CDR2 ANQGSEA. The V segment lost 6 bases and the J segment 7 bases; nucleotides outside the gene matches: 10. CDR3 length equals 13 residues.

This rearrangement joins TRBV6-5 to TRBJ1-4; 8 bases align to TRBD1. In germline, CDR1 is MNHEY, CDR2 SVGAGI. V lost 0 bases to trimming and J lost 4 bases; unmatched junction nucleotides: 1. The CDR3 runs 15 residues. This CDR3 reads CASSYSTGVNEKLFF. CDR3 DNA sequence: TGTGCCAGCAGTTACTCGACAGGGGTTAATGAAAAACTGTTTTTT.

The sample holds many counts of this clonotype. The chain combines TRBV6-2 or TRBV6-3 with TRBJ2-7; D unresolved. From germline, CDR1 is MNHEY and CDR2 SVGEGT. V was clipped by 7 bases and J by 4 bases, with 14 bases between them. CDR3 size: 13 residues. CDR3 DNA sequence: TGTGCCAGCACCGGTATTGCTTGGTACGAGCAGTACTTC. As protein: CASTGIAWYEQYF.

This chain joins TRBV12-3 or TRBV12-4 and TRBJ1-5; D unresolved. The CDR3 sequence is 13 residues long. Trimming pared 1 base from V and 5 bases from J, leaving 6 bases between. CDR3 region: CASSLESDQPQHF. The DNA for the CDR3 is TGTGCCAGCAGTTTAGAGAGTGATCAGCCCCAGCATTTT.

The chain joins TRBV12-3 or TRBV12-4 to TRBJ1-5; 7 bases fit TRBD1. Trimming at V came to 3 bases and at J to 5 bases, leaving 7 bases not matched to a gene. The length of the CDR3 is 15 residues. The CDR3 region is CASSFADRAHQPQHF. The CDR3 coding sequence is TGTGCCAGCAGTTTTGCTGACAGGGCCCATCAGCCCCAGCATTTT.

This clonotype was counted only a few times. This chain joins TRBV15 and TRBJ2-7; no reliable D call. The germline V gene encodes CDR1 LNHNV and CDR2 YYDKDF (reference sequence). The CDR3 runs 14 residues. The ends were cut back, 3 bases at V and 2 bases at J, with 11 bases in the middle. This CDR3 is CATSRWVGTYEQYF. CDR3 bases: TGTGCCACCAGCAGGTGGGTGGGCACCTACGAGCAGTACTTC.

This chain links TRBV4-1 with TRBJ1-4; 7 bases line up with TRBD1. Trimming cost V 4 bases and J 8 bases; bases outside gene matches: 16. Germline V CDR1 and CDR2: MGHRA, YSYEKL. The CDR3 runs to 17 residues. The CDR3: CASSRVPSDRVGEKLFF. In DNA, the CDR3 is TGCGCCAGCAGCCGAGTCCCTTCCGACAGGGTAGGGGAAAAACTGTTTTTT.

The rearrangement links TRBV20-1 to TRBJ2-5; unclear D gene. Between the trimmed V and J ends, which lost 2 bases and 2 bases, there was a span of 12 bases. Germline V gene lookup returns CDR1 DFQATT and CDR2 SNEGSKA (reference sequence). CDR3 length equals 14 residues. CDR3 region: CSARTRAEQETQYF. Here the CDR3 DNA reads TGCAGTGCTAGAACTCGCGCGGAACAAGAGACCCAGTACTTC.

Notes on this clonotype: A much larger clone differs from this one at a single base, so this may be a read error. The chain uses TRBV20-1 and TRBJ2-7, with D tentatively TRBD2 (7 bases). CDR1 DFQATT and CDR2 SNEGSKA come from the germline V gene (reference sequence). This CDR3 spans 15 amino acids. V gave up 2 bases and J gave up 8 bases, with 22 bases separating them. As DNA, the CDR3 is TGCAGTGCTAGATTAACAGGGACTACAAGCACAAAGCAGTACTTC. It codes for CSARLTGTTSTKQYF.

This clonotype was picked up a small number of times. This chain links TRBV20-1 with TRBJ1-2; D unclear. Germline CDR1 and CDR2: DFQATT and SNEGSKA (reference sequence). Trimming pared 3 bases from V and 2 bases from J, leaving 7 bases between. There are 12 residues in the CDR3. This chain's CDR3 is CSASNRNYGYTF. CDR3 coding DNA: TGCAGTGCTAGTAACCGCAACTATGGCTACACCTTC.

About this clonotype itself: This may be a read error: a much more frequent sequence differs by one nucleotide. V usage is TRBV9 and J usage is TRBJ2-5, with D possibly being TRBD1 or TRBD2 (6 bases each). Looked up from germline, CDR1 is SGDLS and CDR2 is YYNGEE. The CDR3 extends over 14 amino acids. In DNA, the CDR3 is TGTGCCAGCAGCGTAGGCGTACAGGGCGGGACCCTGTACTTC. Translated: CASSVGVQGGTLYF. Full variable domain (rest looked up from reference TRBV9 and TRBJ2-5): DSGVTQTPKHLITATGQRVTLRCSPRSGDLSVYWYQQSLDQGLQFLIQYYNGEERAKGNILERFSAQQFPDLHSELNLSSLELGDSALYFCASSVGVQGGTLYFGPGTRLLVL.

In its sample, this clonotype was seen many times. J is TRBJ2-3 and V is TRBV5-1; D may be TRBD2 (5 bases). CDR1 SGHRS and CDR2 YFSETQ come from the germline V gene. Deletions cut 0 bases from V and 0 bases from J, with 8 bases between. CDR3 length equals 15 residues. CDR3 region: CASSLVRTSTDTQYF. In DNA, the CDR3 is TGCGCCAGCAGCTTGGTAAGGACTAGCACAGATACGCAGTATTTT.

This chain links TRBV7-6 with TRBJ1-1; 7 bases fit TRBD1. V lost 5 bases to trimming and J lost 4 bases; unmatched junction nucleotides: 13. The CDR3 runs 16 residues. Per the germline V gene, CDR1 is SGHVS and CDR2 is FNYEAQ. CDR3 amino acids: CASSLIQGVGGTEAFF. The DNA for the CDR3 is TGTGCCAGCAGCCTCATCCAGGGGGTTGGGGGCACTGAAGCTTTCTTT.

A few counts support this clonotype. This rearrangement joins TRBV7-2 to TRBJ1-1; unclear D gene. Germline CDR1 SGHTA, CDR2 FQGNSA. The V end lost 2 bases, the J end lost 1 base, and 11 bases lay between the germline ends. CDR3 length equals 15 residues. Here the CDR3 reads CASSLRWRGNTEAFF. In DNA, the CDR3 is TGTGCCAGCAGCTTAAGGTGGCGGGGGAACACTGAAGCTTTCTTT.

This clonotype was observed a few times. V gene TRBV6-2 or TRBV6-3 combines with J gene TRBJ1-1, with TRBD1 identical over 7 bases. Trimming removed 2 bases from V and 3 bases from J; junction bases left unmatched: 3. Germline V CDR1 and CDR2: MNHEY, SVGEGT. CDR3 length equals 14 residues. CDR3 sequence (DNA): TGTGCCAGCAGTTACGGGCAGGGGGACACTGAAGCTTTCTTT. Encoded protein: CASSYGQGDTEAFF.

This clonotype has a count of ten or more. CDR3 sequence (DNA): TGCGCCAGCAGCCAAGTCGTAGGGGGCAACTATGGCTACACCTTC. Residues: CASSQVVGGNYGYTF. This chain uses TRBV4-1 with TRBJ1-2; 7 bases fit TRBD1. The CDR3 is 15 residues long. Germline CDR1 reads MGHRA; CDR2 reads YSYEKL. The ends lost 1 base at V and 2 bases at J; junction bases unmatched: 4.

This clonotype was picked up many times. The V gene is TRBV25-1, the J gene TRBJ1-2, with 8 bases identical to TRBD1. The V gene's germline CDR1 is MGHDK and CDR2 SYGVNS. J gave up 5 bases and V 10 bases, and 12 bases lay outside the gene matches. The CDR3 is 14 residues long. The CDR3 DNA is TGTGCCACCTTTGGTGACAGGGGAAGGTATGGCTACACCTTC. Amino acid sequence: CATFGDRGRYGYTF.

Ten or more counts support this clonotype. For the CDR3, the DNA is TGTGCCAGCAATAATGCAGATACGCAGTATTTT. Protein product: CASNNADTQYF. The chain uses TRBV6-2 or TRBV6-3 and TRBJ2-3; D unclear. Germline values: CDR1 MNHEY, CDR2 SVGEGT. Between the trimmed V and J ends, which lost 7 bases and 4 bases, there was a span of 6 bases. The CDR3 extends over 11 amino acids.

This clonotype appeared many times. This chain connects TRBV5-6 to TRBJ1-5; possible D gene TRBD1, 5 bases. CDR1 and CDR2 (germline): SGHDT, YYEEEE. V lost 5 bases and J lost 9, with 18 bases in between. There are 14 residues in the CDR3. This chain's CDR3 is CASRPLGGKRPQHF. The CDR3 DNA sequence: TGTGCCAGCAGGCCACTTGGGGGGAAGAGGCCCCAGCATTTT. The full variable domain, completed using reference TRBV5-6 and TRBJ1-5, is DAGVTQSPTHLIKTRGQQVTLRCSPKSGHDTVSWYQQALGQGPQFIFQYYEEEERQRGNFPDRFSGHQFPNYSSELNVNALLLGDSALYLCASRPLGGKRPQHFGDGTRLSIL.